The rows below give T cell receptor beta chains drawn from one sample of a study of blood T cell repertoires in COVID-19. Sequenced by immunoSEQ multiplex PCR; TCRdb stores in-frame clones only, minus some. The sample has 150,000 to 200,000 clones, more than 80% seen once. The material sequenced was peripheral blood. These receptors were taken from a human donor in a cohort sampled during active COVID-19. Each CDR3 is given with its conserved first and last residue. The D gene is left open where the match is weak. A clone size is listed for some rows: how often the clone was seen (once, few, many), or a class if it is expanded.

>-|TRBJ2-3|TRBV4-1|-
TGCGCCAGCAGCCGCCGCGAGGCCAGCACAGATACGCAGTATTTT
CASSRREASTDTQYF
>-|TRBJ2-2|TRBV13|-
TGTGCCAGCAGCTTGAGCACCGGGGAGCTGTTTTTT
CASSLSTGELFF
>-|TRBJ1-1|TRBV5-6|-
TGTGCCAGCAGCTTTGGACATATGAACACTGAAGCTTTCTTT
CASSFGHMNTEAFF
>-|TRBJ1-5|TRBV6-5|-
TGTGCCAGCAGTTACTCGACCGCGGGTGAAGGGCCCCAGCATTTT
CASSYSTAGEGPQHF
>TRBD2|TRBJ2-2|TRBV5-4|-
TGTGCCAGCAGCCTAACTAGCGGGGGTACCGGGGAGCTGTTTTTT
CASSLTSGGTGELFF
>-|TRBJ2-2|TRBV12-5|-
TGTGCTAGTGGTTTGGGAACTCAGGGAACCGGGGAGCTGTTTTTT
CASGLGTQGTGELFF
>-|TRBJ1-1|TRBV9|few
TGTGCCAGCAGCCCGCGGATGGGGGGCACTGAAGCTTTCTTT
CASSPRMGGTEAFF
>-|TRBJ1-2|TRBV7-3|-
TGTGCCAGCAGCTTAACCAGGGATCATGGCTACACCTTC
CASSLTRDHGYTF
>-|TRBJ1-1|TRBV5-1|-
TGCGCCAGCAGCTTGGGACAGGTAAACACTGAAGCTTTCTTT
CASSLGQVNTEAFF
>-|TRBJ2-5|TRBV15|-
TGTGCCACCAGCAGAGATATCAATCGCTTTAGGGCCAGGGTCGTCGAGACCCAGTACTTC
CATSRDINRFRARVVETQYF
>TRBD1|TRBJ1-2|TRBV6-5|-
TGTGCCAGCAGTTACCTGACAGGGAGTGGCTACACCTTC
CASSYLTGSGYTF
>-|TRBJ2-7|TRBV27|-
TGTGCCAGCAGTTTCGGACAGGAGCAGTACTTC
CASSFGQEQYF
>-|TRBJ1-1|TRBV2|-
TGTGCCAGCAGTGAAGACCCTAGGATGAACACTGAAGCTTTCTTT
CASSEDPRMNTEAFF
>TRBD1|TRBJ1-5|TRBV7-2|-
TGTGCCAGCAGCCCAACCGGGACAGGGGGTCAGCCCCAGCATTTT
CASSPTGTGGQPQHF
>TRBD2|TRBJ2-5|TRBV2|-
TGTGCCAGCAGAACTAGCGTAGAGACCCAGTACTTC
CASRTSVETQYF
>-|TRBJ1-1|TRBV6-4|few
TGTGCCAGCAGTGTAGACTCGAACACTGAAGCTTTCTTT
CASSVDSNTEAFF
>-|TRBJ1-3|TRBV9|once
TGTGCCAGCAGCGGTACACAAGGCCGCCTTGGAGACTCTGGAAACACCATATATTTT
CASSGTQGRLGDSGNTIYF
>-|TRBJ1-4|TRBV11-2|few
TGTGCCAGCAGCTCACAGGGTTTAACTTCAATGGATGAAAAACTGTTTTTT
CASSSQGLTSMDEKLFF
>TRBD1|TRBJ1-2|TRBV6-2/TRBV6-3|once
TGTGCCAGCAGTTACGAGGTTGGGACAGGGGATTTCCTAAATGGCTACACCTTC
CASSYEVGTGDFLNGYTF
>-|TRBJ1-2|TRBV6-5|-
TGTGCCAGCAGAGACAACAGGGTCGCGGATGGCTACACCTTC
CASRDNRVADGYTF